The clone carrying this T cell receptor beta chain was detected many times. The data derive from a study of blood T cells in healthy people across ages. V dropped 1 base and J dropped 7 bases, with 6 bases sitting between them. The CDR3 spans 12 residues. The use of a sample-barcoded 5' primer and a J-beta primer mix characterized a second PCR of roughly 7 to 11 cycles. The template-switch adaptor, which had 12 random nucleotides, put a tag on each cDNA molecule. TCRdb independently ran MiXCR on the 5' RACE reads; one entry per CDR3 protein. The profile covers around 1,000,000 distinct CDR3 sequences, with about 23% appearing a single time and around 0.75% taken by the ten largest. The same data also contributed to another study, on T cells of mothers and their children. As that report states: Each child contributed about 3 million TCR beta CDR3 reads, while each mother contributed over 9.5 million.

V usage is TRBV12-3 or TRBV12-4 and J usage is TRBJ2-3; D uncertain. The sequenced sample was blood. The TCR comes from a girl aged 2 to 10 in good health. The CDR3 DNA is TGTGCCAGCAGTTTAGAGCAGAATACGCAGTATTTT. Residues: CASSLEQNTQYF.